This T cell receptor beta chain was captured in a study of Graves' ophthalmopathy and Graves' hyperthyroidism. About the study: Peripheral blood was gathered at the point of initial diagnosis, before any treatment started.

This clonotype was seen only once. Its antigen is not identified. A single base separates this from a much larger clone, so it may be a read error. RNA transcripts yielded amplified TCR beta CDR3 regions. The authors performed first-round RT-PCR with HTBI primers and then a second-round multiplex PCR. One entry per CDR3 protein, called by TCRdb with MiXCR from the multiplex PCR reads. The table shows around 600,000 distinct CDR3 sequences, with about 40% occurring only once. Findings of the study overall: Cross-validated, the 13-signature model showed 87.88%/81.08% sensitivity/specificity, and 80%/75% in the test set.

The CDR3 sequence is 14 residues long. The V and J ends lost 2 bases and 4 bases, in that order; junction bases with no gene match: 8. Germline CDR1 is DFQATT and CDR2 is SNEGSKA (reference sequence). Other autoimmune diseases, uncontrolled infections, pregnancy or lactation ruled patients out of participation. Each diagnosis was determined on the basis of clinical symptoms, serum thyroxine, TRAb, thyroid ultrasound and orbital computed tomography. The receptor comes from an adult man with Graves' ophthalmopathy. This chain joins TRBV20-1 and TRBJ2-7; 7 bases map to TRBD1. Material: peripheral blood. CDR3 DNA: TGCAGTGCTAGATGCTGGACAGGTTCTTACGAGCAGTACTTC. Translated: CSARCWTGSYEQYF.